This T cell receptor (beta chain) was captured by sequencing in a study of T cell responses to AZD1222 COVID-19 vaccine. Study results and limitations: Most donors were white British, females outnumbered males, and clonal diversity was possibly underestimated. Just five to seven people given AZD1222 tested seropositive at baseline. Unmutated regions of variants are reportedly targeted by nearly half of spike-specific TCRs. Dominant CD4 TCR responses targeted spike regions 160-218 and 743-854.

The CDR3 covers 17 residues. V dropped 1 base and J dropped 0 bases, with 13 bases sitting between them. Germline V gene data show CDR1 as MDHEN and CDR2 as SYDVKM. Remarks on this clone: The antigen is undetermined.

Libraries were prepared by immunoSEQ multiplex PCR; TCRdb keeps only in-frame clonotypes and omits some of them. Of 80,000 to 95,000 clones listed, 88% are singletons. The chain uses TRBV28 and TRBJ1-3, with D perhaps matching TRBD1 (5 bases). The receptor was isolated from an adult who received the AZD1222 COVID-19 vaccine. This material consisted of peripheral blood, taken 28 days after the second AZD1222 dose. The CDR3 sequence is CASSLFWEGASGNTIYF. The CDR3 nucleotides are TGTGCCAGCAGTTTATTTTGGGAAGGGGCCTCTGGAAACACCATATATTTT.